Only a few counts were recorded for the clone carrying this TCR beta chain. The data derive from a study of CD8+ T cells in alopecia areata. Background on the study: Patients in the treated group were given tofacitinib by mouth, 5 to 10 mg twice a day. Tofacitinib ran 6 to 18 months, followed by 6 months off drug.

In each case, RNA was isolated and then reverse transcribed into cDNA as the sequencing template. The assay was immunoSEQ multiplex PCR, and TCRdb's table has in-frame clones only and misses some. The profile shows about 130,000 clones, approximately 53% of them singletons. Germline CDR1 and CDR2: MGHRA and YSYEKL. V shed 0 bases and J 6 bases; nucleotides not matched to a gene: 5. The CDR3 length is 15 residues. The chain combines TRBV4-1 with TRBJ2-4; 7 bases line up with TRBD2. The clonotype originates from a human donor with alopecia areata. The sample was CD4+ T cells sorted from blood, taken at week 0. In DNA form, the CDR3 reads TGCGCCAGCAGCCAAGATACTAGCGTGGGAAACATTCAGTACTTC. This sequence encodes CASSQDTSVGNIQYF.